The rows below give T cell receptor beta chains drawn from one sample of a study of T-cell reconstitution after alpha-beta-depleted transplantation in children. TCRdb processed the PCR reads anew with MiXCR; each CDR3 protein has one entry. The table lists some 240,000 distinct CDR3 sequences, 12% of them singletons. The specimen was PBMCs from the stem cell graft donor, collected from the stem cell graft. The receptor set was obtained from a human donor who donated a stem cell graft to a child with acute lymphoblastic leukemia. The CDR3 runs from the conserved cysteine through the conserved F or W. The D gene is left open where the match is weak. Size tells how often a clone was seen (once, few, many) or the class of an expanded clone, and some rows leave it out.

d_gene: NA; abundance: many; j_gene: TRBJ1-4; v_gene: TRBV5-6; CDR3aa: CASSLDYGQHEKLFF; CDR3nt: TGTGCCAGCAGCTTGGATTACGGACAGCATGAAAAACTGTTTTTT
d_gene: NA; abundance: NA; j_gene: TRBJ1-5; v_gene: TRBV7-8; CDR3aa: CASSYDRRNQPQHF; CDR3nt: TGTGCCAGCAGCTATGACAGGCGAAATCAGCCCCAGCATTTT
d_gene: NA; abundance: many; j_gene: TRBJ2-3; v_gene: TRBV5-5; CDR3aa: CASSGGANADTQYF; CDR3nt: TGTGCCAGCAGCGGGGGGGCCAATGCAGATACGCAGTATTTT
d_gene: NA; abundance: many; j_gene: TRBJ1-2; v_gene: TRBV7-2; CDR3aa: CASSLEGQARNYGYTF; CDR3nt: TGTGCCAGCAGCTTAGAAGGCCAGGCCCGTAACTATGGCTACACCTTC
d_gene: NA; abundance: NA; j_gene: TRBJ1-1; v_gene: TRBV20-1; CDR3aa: CSARDRVDTEAFF; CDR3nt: TGCAGTGCTAGAGATAGGGTGGACACTGAAGCTTTCTTT
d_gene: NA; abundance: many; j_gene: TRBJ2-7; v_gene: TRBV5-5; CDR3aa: CASSFGGSETYEQYF; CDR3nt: TGTGCCAGCAGCTTCGGCGGCAGCGAAACCTACGAGCAGTACTTC
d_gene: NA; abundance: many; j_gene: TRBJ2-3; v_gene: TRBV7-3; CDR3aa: CASSLTTSGIQDTQYF; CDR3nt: TGTGCCAGCAGCTTAACGACCAGCGGAATACAGGATACGCAGTATTTT
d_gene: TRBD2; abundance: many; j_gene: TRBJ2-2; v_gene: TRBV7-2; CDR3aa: CASSLGLAGPGELFF; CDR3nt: TGTGCCAGCAGCTTAGGGCTAGCGGGGCCCGGGGAGCTGTTTTTT
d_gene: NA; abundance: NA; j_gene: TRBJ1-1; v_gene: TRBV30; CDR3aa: CAWSGADSGTEAFF; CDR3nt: TGTGCCTGGAGTGGGGCCGATAGTGGCACTGAAGCTTTCTTT
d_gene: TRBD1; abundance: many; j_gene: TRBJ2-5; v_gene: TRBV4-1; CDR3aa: CASSHRGEWETQYF; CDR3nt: TGCGCCAGCAGTCACAGGGGGGAGTGGGAGACCCAGTACTTC
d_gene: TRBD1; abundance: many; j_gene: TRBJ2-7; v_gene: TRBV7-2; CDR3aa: CASSLASGQGMYEQYF; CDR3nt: TGTGCCAGCAGCTTAGCATCGGGACAGGGGATGTACGAGCAGTACTTC
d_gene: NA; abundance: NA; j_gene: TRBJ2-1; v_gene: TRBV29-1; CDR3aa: CSVVGQPLQWRQFF; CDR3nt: TGCAGCGTTGTTGGACAACCCCTACAGTGGAGGCAGTTCTTC
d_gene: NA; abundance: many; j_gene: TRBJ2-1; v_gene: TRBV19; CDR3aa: CASSPRTALNDEQFF; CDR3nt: TGTGCCAGTAGTCCCCGGACTGCTTTGAACGATGAGCAGTTCTTC
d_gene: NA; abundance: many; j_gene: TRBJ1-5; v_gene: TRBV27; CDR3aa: CASSGGINQPQHF; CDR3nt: TGTGCCAGCAGTGGGGGGATCAATCAGCCCCAGCATTTT
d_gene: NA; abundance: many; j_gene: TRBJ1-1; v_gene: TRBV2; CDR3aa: CASSVQELNTEAFF; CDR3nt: TGTGCCAGCAGTGTACAGGAGCTGAACACTGAAGCTTTCTTT
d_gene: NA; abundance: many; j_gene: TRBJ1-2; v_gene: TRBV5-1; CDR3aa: CASSGLEAAEGNGYTF; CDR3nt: TGCGCCAGCAGCGGGCTCGAGGCAGCCGAAGGGAACGGCTACACCTTC